This entry lists 17 T cell receptor beta chains sequenced from one sample in a study of T cell repertoires in cytomegalovirus infection (dated by TCRdb to about 2019). TCRdb records Illumina HiSeq 1500 as the sequencer. Using fastp trimming at Q25 and MiXCR clonotype assembly, TCRdb reanalyzed the public sequencing data and kept in-frame beta chains. Every distinct CDR3 protein forms one entry, paired with its most common genes and DNA. The table for this sample lists about a million distinct CDR3 sequences; around 30% of them were counted only once. Around 15% of the sample comes from the top ten. What this sample's treatment or condition label stands for: in vitro stimulation with specific CMV peptide epitopes to enrich CMV-specific T cells. These receptors are not linked to any known antigen. The starting material was cultured CD8+ T cells from PBMCs, obtained from culture after CMV antigen stimulation. These receptors were collected from a human donor in good health (CMV status not recorded). Some clones in this sample may be carry-over from other donors' samples.

This chain connects TRBV7-6 to TRBJ1-2; 7 positions match TRBD1. Germline V gene data show CDR1 as SGHVS and CDR2 as FNYEAQ. The CDR3 runs 14 residues. V lost 1 base and J lost 4; bases outside the gene matches: 3. The CDR3: CASSLENRGYGYTF. CDR3 bases: TGTGCCAGCAGCTTAGAGAACAGGGGCTATGGCTACACCTTC.

V is TRBV7-6 and J is TRBJ1-1; D not certain. Germline V gives CDR1 SGHVS, CDR2 FNYEAQ. Trimming took off 1 base at V and 0 bases at J, with 9 bases between the two ends. The CDR3 is 15 amino acids. In DNA, the CDR3 is TGTGCCAGCAGCTTAGAGCCAACCATGAACACTGAAGCTTTCTTT. Translated: CASSLEPTMNTEAFF.

This clonotype has ten or more counts. V and J are TRBV7-8 and TRBJ2-5, with D perhaps being TRBD1 or TRBD2 (6 bases each). The CDR3 is 15 amino acids. The germline V gene encodes CDR1 SGHVS and CDR2 FQNEAQ. V was cut by 1 base and J by 5 bases, with 14 bases left in between. In nucleotides, the CDR3 is TGTGCCAGCAGCTTAGGCGTTGGGGGGCCGGAGACCCAGTACTTC. Translating gives CASSLGVGGPETQYF. The whole variable domain, remainder taken from reference TRBV7-8 and TRBJ2-5, is GAGVSQSPRYKVAKRGQDVALRCDPISGHVSLFWYQQALGQGPEFLTYFQNEAQLDKSGLPSDRFFAERPEGSVSTLKIQRTQQEDSAVYLCASSLGVGGPETQYFGPGTRLLVL.

The V and J genes are TRBV12-5 and TRBJ1-2, with 9 bases aligning to TRBD1. Germline lookup yields CDR1 LGHNT and CDR2 FRNRAP. The CDR3 extends over 18 amino acids. V shed 1 base and J 4 bases; nucleotides not matched to a gene: 13. Here the CDR3 reads CASGLEIGGDRASYGYTF. The CDR3 DNA reads TGTGCTAGTGGTTTGGAAATAGGCGGGGACAGGGCAAGCTATGGCTACACCTTC.

This clonotype was recorded a few times. This rearrangement joins TRBV7-9 to TRBJ1-1; TRBD1 agrees at 8 bases. The junction had 13 bases not matched to a gene; V was cut back by 7 bases and J by 0 bases. Germline V gene sequence: CDR1 SEHNR, CDR2 FQNEAQ (reference sequence). The CDR3 runs 17 residues. The CDR3 DNA reads TGTGCCAGCATTAAGGGACAGGACCCATCCATGAACACTGAAGCTTTCTTT. This sequence encodes CASIKGQDPSMNTEAFF.

This clonotype showed up many times. The CDR3: CASSLSRVAETQYF. The CDR3 DNA follows: TGTGCCAGCAGCTTATCAAGGGTGGCGGAGACCCAGTACTTC. The V gene is TRBV7-6, the J gene TRBJ2-5; D ambiguous. The germline V and J ends were trimmed by 2 bases and 5 bases, with 12 bases remaining between them. CDR3 length: 14 residues. Germline-derived CDR1 and CDR2 are SGHVS and FNYEAQ.

This clonotype was recorded at least ten times. The CDR3 nucleotides are TGTGCCAGCAGCTTAGCGGCCAGCCACTATGGCTACACCTTC. Translating gives CASSLAASHYGYTF. This chain joins TRBV7-2 and TRBJ1-2, with D hard to call. The germline V gene has CDR1 SGHTA and CDR2 FQGNSA. The V end lost 0 bases, the J end lost 3 bases, and 8 bases lay between the germline ends. The CDR3 covers 14 residues. Full variable domain (rest looked up from reference TRBV7-2 and TRBJ1-2): GAGVSQSPSNKVTEKGKDVELRCDPISGHTALYWYRQSLGQGLEFLIYFQGNSAPDKSGLPSDRFSAERTGGSVSTLTIQRTQQEDSAVYLCASSLAASHYGYTFGSGTRLTVV.

Worth noting for this clonotype: The junction departs from germline at one end; a sequencing error may be responsible. The chain couples TRBV9 to TRBJ2-7; 9 bases are a match to TRBD1. Germline CDR1 is SGDLS and CDR2 is YYNGEE. This CDR3 contains 15 residues. For the CDR3, the DNA is TGTGTCAGCAGCGTCGGACAGGGGAACTCCTACGAGCAGTACTTC. Its translation is CVSSVGQGNSYEQYF.

This CDR3 is CASGRAYEQYF. The CDR3 nucleotides read TGTGCCAGCGGGAGGGCCTACGAGCAGTACTTC. V gene TRBV6-1 combines with J gene TRBJ2-7; TRBD2 matches 7 bases. In germline, CDR1 is MNHNS, CDR2 SASEGT. The CDR3 has 11 residues. V dropped 8 bases and J dropped 2; count of bases not matched to a gene: 0.

CDR3 coding DNA: TGTGCCAGCAGCTCTACCCCCGGTTGGGGTGAGCAGTTCTTC. It encodes CASSSTPGWGEQFF. The chain is built from TRBV7-6 and TRBJ2-1; D unclear. The V end was cut by 4 bases, the J end by 9 bases, with 16 bases between. The V gene's germline CDR1 is SGHVS and CDR2 FNYEAQ. CDR3 length equals 14 residues.

The V gene is TRBV7-9, the J gene TRBJ2-1, with D perhaps matching TRBD2 (7 bases). Trimming left V 11 bases short and J 4 bases short, with 18 bases between. Germline CDR1 is SEHNR and CDR2 is FQNEAQ (reference sequence). The CDR3 loop spans 14 amino acids. The CDR3 region is CAAGSGGVYNEQFF. CDR3 DNA: TGTGCCGCAGGATCGGGGGGCGTTTACAATGAGCAGTTCTTC.

The chain employs TRBV7-6 and TRBJ2-1, with D maybe TRBD1 (6 bases). Germline CDR1 SGHVS, CDR2 FNYEAQ. Deletions cut 4 bases from V and 4 bases from J, with 8 bases between. This CDR3 spans 13 amino acids. The CDR3 loop is CASSWTVYNEQFF. CDR3 DNA: TGTGCCAGCAGCTGGACAGTATACAATGAGCAGTTCTTC.

The CDR3 coding sequence is TGTGCCACCAGTGATTGGGATCACCGGGGCTACACCTTC. Encoded protein: CATSDWDHRGYTF. The genes are TRBV24-1 and TRBJ1-2; no reliable D call. Trimming pared 2 bases from V and 8 bases from J, leaving 11 bases between. CDR1 and CDR2 (germline): KGHDR, SFDVKD. The CDR3 is made up of 13 amino acids.

This chain joins TRBV4-1 and TRBJ2-3, with D perhaps TRBD1 (7 bases). The CDR3 spans 13 residues. CDR1 is MGHRA, CDR2 YSYEKL, per germline. The V and J ends lost 4 bases and 8 bases respectively, with 13 bases between them. The CDR3 DNA sequence: TGCGCCAGCAGCCCAGGGGGGACATTTACGCAGTATTTT. Amino acids: CASSPGGTFTQYF.

The rearrangement links TRBV7-3 to TRBJ2-2; 7 positions agree with TRBD1. Germline V gene lookup returns CDR1 SGHTA and CDR2 FQGTGA. The CDR3 contains 16 residues. Trimming removed 5 bases from V and 5 bases from J; junction bases left unmatched: 11. The CDR3 coding sequence is TGTGCCAGCAGCCCTGCTGACAGGGTGGGGACCGGGGAGCTGTTTTTT. Amino acids: CASSPADRVGTGELFF.

There are a few counts of this clonotype. The rearrangement joins TRBV6-2 or TRBV6-3 to TRBJ1-1; no clear D gene. The CDR3 is made up of 11 amino acids. Trimming removed 10 bases at V and 1 base at J, with 7 bases between. Germline-derived CDR1 and CDR2 are MNHEY and SVGEGT. The CDR3 DNA reads TGTGCCACCCGGCAGAACACTGAAGCTTTCTTT. This gives the protein CATRQNTEAFF.

This clonotype showed up just a few times. The gene calls are TRBV27 and TRBJ2-5, with TRBD1 matching over 11 bases. This CDR3 spans 14 amino acids. The ends lost 8 bases at V and 4 bases at J; junction bases unmatched: 6. Looked up from germline, CDR1 is MNHEY and CDR2 is SMNVEV (reference sequence). The DNA for the CDR3 is TGTGCCAGCGGGTGGACAGGGGGCATAGAGACCCAGTACTTC. Translated: CASGWTGGIETQYF.